The present TCR beta chain was sequenced within a study of shared clonotypes between healthy human individuals. Study findings and constraints: Sample collection involved blood only; tissue repertoires are likely different. In contrast to clonotypes shared by all four donors, non-shared clonotypes had lower generation probabilities.

Comments on this clone: Its antigen is still unknown.

CDR3 length: 14 residues. The V gene's germline CDR1 is SEHNR and CDR2 FQNEAQ (reference sequence). V gave up 2 bases and J gave up 9 bases, with 16 bases separating them. Every one of the donors was a Caucasian adult that lived in Nashville, Tennessee. The table came from immunoSEQ multiplex PCR; TCRdb's copy has only in-frame clones and leaves some out. The table includes around 720,000 clones, around 73% detected once. The source of this sequence is a woman under 40 in good health. The sequenced material came from memory CD4+ T cells sorted from blood. Documented subset: CD45RA-negative fraction. The J gene is TRBJ2-5, the V gene TRBV7-9; tentative D call: TRBD1 (6 bases). CDR3: CASSLLGTYQAQYF. The CDR3 DNA follows: TGTGCCAGCAGCTTACTCGGGACATATCAAGCCCAGTACTTC.